The clone carrying this T cell receptor beta chain was seen repeatedly, ten times or more. Antigen unknown. The sample comes from a study of T cells after yellow fever vaccination. 5'RACE template switching added a universal primer site and UMIs to TCR cDNA. TCRdb analysed the 5' RACE reads with MiXCR anew, one entry per CDR3 protein. Of roughly 240,000 distinct CDR3 sequences detected, 6% to 8% appear once; the ten largest clones hold approximately 0.99%. Study results and caveats: Contaminating bulk clonotypes could be abundant in FACS-sorted repertoires. Booster sampling recovered most clones from primary vaccination (under 98% CD4, around 90% CD8).

There are 15 residues in the CDR3. V lost 6 bases and J lost 1, with 13 bases in between. Germline assignment: CDR1 MNHEY and CDR2 SVGEGT. The sequence was collected from a young man who received the YFV17D yellow fever vaccine. The material was CD4+ T cells sorted from PBMCs, obtained on the day of the yellow fever booster vaccination. The chain has TRBV6-2 or TRBV6-3 and TRBJ1-5; tentative D call: TRBD1 (5 bases). CDR3 bases: TGTGCCAGCAGGAGCGACAGAATAAGCAATCAGCCCCAGCATTTT. Protein sequence: CASRSDRISNQPQHF.